Listed below are T cell receptor beta chains from one sample, sequenced in a study of T cell repertoires in cytomegalovirus infection. These receptors are not linked to any known antigen. TCRdb processed the reads anew with MiXCR; each CDR3 protein has one entry. The table lists 350,000 to 400,000 distinct CDR3 sequences, 34% of them singletons. The starting material was cultured PBMCs, obtained from culture after CMV antigen stimulation. Source of these receptors: a human donor in good health (CMV status not recorded). Some clones in this sample may be carry-over from other donors' samples. CDR3s include the opening cysteine and the closing phenylalanine or tryptophan. D genes are given only for firm matches. Clone size is stated in some rows and not others, as once, few, many or a class when expanded.

cdr3_aa: CASSLDRARLAFF; cdr3_nt: TGTGCCAGCAGTTTAGACAGGGCGCGGCTAGCTTTCTTT; j_call: TRBJ1-1; clone_size: .; d_call: TRBD1; v_call: TRBV6-2/TRBV6-3
cdr3_aa: CASSDDIYEQYF; cdr3_nt: TGTGCCAGCAGCGATGATATCTACGAGCAGTACTTC; j_call: TRBJ2-7; clone_size: many; d_call: .; v_call: TRBV7-6
cdr3_aa: CASSLGGQQETQYF; cdr3_nt: TGTGCCAGCAGCTTAGGGGGACAGCAAGAGACCCAGTACTTC; j_call: TRBJ2-5; clone_size: .; d_call: TRBD1; v_call: TRBV7-6
cdr3_aa: CASSPSSATQYF; cdr3_nt: TGTGCCAGCAGCCCTTCGTCGGCGACCCAGTACTTC; j_call: TRBJ2-5; clone_size: .; d_call: .; v_call: TRBV7-2
cdr3_aa: CASSLAGTSGRIQYF; cdr3_nt: TGCGCCAGCAGCTTGGCCGGGACTAGCGGGAGAATACAGTACTTC; j_call: TRBJ2-7; clone_size: .; d_call: TRBD2; v_call: TRBV5-1
cdr3_aa: CASSQDAGQGRGFF; cdr3_nt: TGCGCCAGCAGCCAAGATGCCGGACAGGGGAGGGGGTTCTTC; j_call: TRBJ2-1; clone_size: .; d_call: TRBD1; v_call: TRBV4-1
cdr3_aa: CASSLGAGRSYNEQFF; cdr3_nt: TGTGCCAGCAGCTTAGGGGCGGGACGCTCCTACAATGAGCAGTTCTTC; j_call: TRBJ2-1; clone_size: .; d_call: .; v_call: TRBV7-9
cdr3_aa: CASSSSPLGNYGYTF; cdr3_nt: TGTGCCAGCAGCTCGTCGCCGCTGGGGAACTATGGCTACACCTTC; j_call: TRBJ1-2; clone_size: .; d_call: .; v_call: TRBV11-2
cdr3_aa: CASSLAQKDSTYEQYF; cdr3_nt: TGTGCCAGCAGCTTAGCGCAGAAGGACAGCACCTACGAGCAGTACTTC; j_call: TRBJ2-7; clone_size: few; d_call: .; v_call: TRBV7-9
cdr3_aa: CASTSLAGEVEQYF; cdr3_nt: TGTGCCAGCACCTCACTAGCGGGAGAGGTCGAGCAGTACTTC; j_call: TRBJ2-7; clone_size: .; d_call: TRBD2; v_call: TRBV2
cdr3_aa: CASSSKLAGRTYNEQFF; cdr3_nt: TGTGCCAGCAGCTCGAAGCTAGCGGGAAGGACCTACAATGAGCAGTTCTTC; j_call: TRBJ2-1; clone_size: .; d_call: TRBD2; v_call: TRBV7-2
cdr3_aa: CASSLLVPLEDYEQYF; cdr3_nt: TGTGCCAGCAGTTTGTTAGTCCCACTTGAGGACTACGAGCAGTACTTC; j_call: TRBJ2-7; clone_size: .; d_call: .; v_call: TRBV27
cdr3_aa: CASSYLAGPTFSYEQYF; cdr3_nt: TGTGCCAGCAGCTACCTAGCGGGACCCACCTTCTCCTACGAGCAGTACTTC; j_call: TRBJ2-7; clone_size: .; d_call: TRBD2; v_call: TRBV7-6
cdr3_aa: CASSLEAPANYGYTF; cdr3_nt: TGTGCCAGCAGCTTGGAGGCTCCAGCTAACTATGGCTACACCTTC; j_call: TRBJ1-2; clone_size: few; d_call: .; v_call: TRBV7-9
cdr3_aa: CASSILASNQPQHF; cdr3_nt: TGTGCCAGTAGTATTCTGGCTAGCAATCAGCCCCAGCATTTT; j_call: TRBJ1-5; clone_size: .; d_call: .; v_call: TRBV19
cdr3_aa: CASSLGISGYYNEQFF; cdr3_nt: TGTGCCAGCAGCCTCGGGATTAGCGGGTACTACAATGAGCAGTTCTTC; j_call: TRBJ2-1; clone_size: many; d_call: TRBD2; v_call: TRBV7-9